This T cell receptor beta chain was observed in a study of memory CD4+ T cells and cytomegalovirus serostatus. Germline lookup yields CDR1 SGDLS and CDR2 YYNGEE. Trimming stripped 2 bases from V and 7 bases from J, with 10 bases between. CDR3 length: 14 residues. Assay: immunoSEQ multiplex PCR; the TCRdb copy retains only in-frame clones and omits some. The profile covers some 46,000 clones, with over 70% appearing a single time and about 0.6% taken by the ten largest. The sort gate was single viable CD3+CD4+CD8-CD45RO+ cells for memory CD4+ T cells. Comment on this clone: Its specificity is not known.

Findings and caveats of the study: Each of 65 to 75 CMV-associated TCRbeta sequences occurred in one to five individuals.

The TCR sequence derives from an adult in good health and CMV-seronegative. The chain joins TRBV9 to TRBJ1-6; tentative D call: TRBD1 (5 bases). What was sequenced was memory CD4+ T cells from blood. The CDR3 reads CASSVSGGNSPLHF. In DNA form, the CDR3 reads TGTGCCAGCAGCGTCTCGGGGGGGAATTCACCCCTCCACTTT.